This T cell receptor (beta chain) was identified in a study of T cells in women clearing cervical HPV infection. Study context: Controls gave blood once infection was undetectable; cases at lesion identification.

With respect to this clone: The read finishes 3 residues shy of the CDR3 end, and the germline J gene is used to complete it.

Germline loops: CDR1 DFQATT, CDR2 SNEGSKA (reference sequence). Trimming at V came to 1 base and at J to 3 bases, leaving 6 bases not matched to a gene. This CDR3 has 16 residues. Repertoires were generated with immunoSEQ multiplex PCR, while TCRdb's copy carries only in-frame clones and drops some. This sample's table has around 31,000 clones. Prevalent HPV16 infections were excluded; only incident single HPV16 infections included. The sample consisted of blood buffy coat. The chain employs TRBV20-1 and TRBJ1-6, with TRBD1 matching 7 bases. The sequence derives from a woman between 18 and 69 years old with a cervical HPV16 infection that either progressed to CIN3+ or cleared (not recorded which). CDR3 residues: CSARVTGAIYNSPLHF. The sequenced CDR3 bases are TGCAGTGCTAGAGTTACAGGGGCTATCTATAATTCACCC.